This TCR beta chain emerged from a study of blood T cell repertoires in COVID-19. Study-wide background: COVID-19 samples collected from the United States, Italy and Spain covered acute and convalescent phases. T cells, B-cell-depleted T cells, or PBMCs supplied cDNA or gDNA.

Per the original data handling: Researchers report that nucleated cell counts were estimated from reference gene primer amplification. Repertoires were generated with immunoSEQ multiplex PCR, while TCRdb's copy carries only in-frame clones and drops some. The V and J calls and clone size are taken from that table; D and trimming were inferred from the DNA. The data hold some 95,000 clones, with about 90% observed a single time. The CDR3 contains 14 residues. V dropped 3 bases and J dropped 2 bases, with 11 bases sitting between them. CDR1 and CDR2 (germline): LNHDA, SQIVND (reference sequence). The chain uses TRBV19 and TRBJ2-7, with unresolved D. The receptor's source is a human donor with active COVID-19. The donor label of this sample is uncertain. The sequenced sample was peripheral blood. The DNA of the CDR3 is TGTGCCAGTAGTATGTCAGGTCCCCCCTACGAGCAGTACTTC. Its protein is CASSMSGPPYEQYF.